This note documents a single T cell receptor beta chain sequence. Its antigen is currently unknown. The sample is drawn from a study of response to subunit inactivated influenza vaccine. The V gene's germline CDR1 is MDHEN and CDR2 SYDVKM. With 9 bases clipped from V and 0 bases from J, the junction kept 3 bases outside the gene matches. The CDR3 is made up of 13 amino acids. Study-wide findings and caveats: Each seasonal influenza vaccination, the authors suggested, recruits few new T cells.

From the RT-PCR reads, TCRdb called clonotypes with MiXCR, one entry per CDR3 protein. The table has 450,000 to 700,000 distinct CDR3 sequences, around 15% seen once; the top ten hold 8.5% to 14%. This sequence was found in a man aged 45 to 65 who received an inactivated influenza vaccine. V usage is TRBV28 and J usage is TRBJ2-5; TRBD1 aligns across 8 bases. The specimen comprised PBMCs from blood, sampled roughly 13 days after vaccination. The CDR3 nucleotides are TGTGCCAGTTACAGGGGGAACCAAGAGACCCAGTACTTC. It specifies CASYRGNQETQYF.